This T cell receptor (beta chain) was captured by sequencing in a study of tumor-infiltrating lymphocytes in primary liver carcinoma. Study-wide background: Both sexes were represented among patients, who were 30 to 69 years old. Findings and limits, study-wide: Bulk unsorted samples prevented comparison of CD4+ and CD8+ repertoires. Between tumor regions, pairs overlapped more than tumor-adjacent and tumor-blood pairs did.

A note on this clonotype: Its target is unknown.

Germline values: CDR1 ENHRY, CDR2 SYGVKD. The CDR3 contains 16 residues. After removal of 3 bases from V and 6 bases from J, the junction contained 10 bases not matched to a gene. RNA was extracted from whole blood without cell sorting, alongside germline DNA. The authors made TCR beta cDNA from 500 ng total RNA with a constant-region primer. Slightly modified ARM-PCR, run as three nested multiplex PCR rounds, produced the TCR beta libraries. The first two PCR rounds, roughly 9 cycles each, used TRBV1-TRBV30 forward primers and a C-beta reverse primer. TCRdb used MiXCR to reprocess the multiplex PCR reads, holding one entry per CDR3 protein. This table holds 150,000 to 200,000 distinct CDR3 sequences, roughly three fifths found once.

This sequence joins TRBV10-3 and TRBJ2-3, with TRBD2 matching 9 bases. The TCR comes from a man between 40 and 49 years old with primary liver carcinoma and hepatitis B virus infection. The sequenced sample was peripheral blood. The CDR3 nucleotides are TGTGCCATCAGTGAAGTCCTAGCGGGAACCTTGGATACGCAGTATTTT. Translation: CAISEVLAGTLDTQYF.